The TCR beta chain described here comes from a study of T cell responses to AZD1222 COVID-19 vaccine. Study-wide findings and caveats: Clonal diversity was possibly underestimated, and white British individuals and females predominated among donors. Baseline serology detected seropositivity in only 5 to 7 AZD1222 recipients.

Here immunoSEQ multiplex PCR was the method, and the copy in TCRdb shows in-frame clones only, minus some. The sample carries tens of thousands of clones, 70% to 90% recorded once. On this clone: Its antigen is as yet unknown.

The source of this sequence is an adult in good health. This sample comprised peripheral blood, obtained on day 0 of AZD1222 vaccination.

CDR3 amino acids: CASYRGMNTEAFF. Here the CDR3 DNA reads TGTGCCAGCTACAGGGGTATGAACACTGAAGCTTTCTTT. This chain connects TRBV6-5 to TRBJ1-1, with 7 bases aligning to TRBD1. Germline lookup yields CDR1 MNHEY and CDR2 SVGAGI. V shed 8 bases and J 0 bases; nucleotides not matched to a gene: 3. CDR3 length: 13 amino acids.